The following is a TCR beta chain sequence with its context. Its antigen is undetermined. TCRdb used MiXCR to reprocess the RT-PCR reads, holding one entry per CDR3 protein. The table lists 500,000 to 750,000 distinct CDR3 sequences, 14% of them singletons. The data stem from a study of response to subunit inactivated influenza vaccine. Germline V gives CDR1 SQVTM, CDR2 ANQGSEA. The CDR3 sequence is 13 residues long. The germline V and J ends were trimmed by 4 bases and 0 bases, with 9 bases remaining between them. General study points: T cells newly recruited by each seasonal influenza vaccination are few, the authors suggested.

Sample: PBMCs from blood, taken 11 to 12 days after vaccination. The source of this sequence is a man aged 45-65 years who received an inactivated influenza vaccine. The chain carries TRBV29-1 and TRBJ1-2; unclear D gene. CDR3 residues: CSVGTVPNYGYTF. DNA of the CDR3: TGCAGCGTTGGCACAGTACCTAACTATGGCTACACCTTC.